The clone carrying this T cell receptor beta chain came up a few times. One end of the junction fails to match germline, which may point to a read error. This sample is drawn from a study of T cells in Graves' hyperthyroidism and ophthalmopathy. Turning to the study itself: Peripheral blood was taken when the disease was first diagnosed, before any treatment began.

Regions amplified from RNA transcripts were the TCR beta CDR3 regions. TCR CDR3 regions were first amplified by RT-PCR with HTBI primers. MiXCR, run by TCRdb on the multiplex PCR reads, gives a single entry per CDR3 protein. This table has about 380,000 distinct CDR3 sequences, approximately 17% appearing once. Exclusions: uncontrolled infection, other autoimmune disease, pregnancy, lactation. CDR1 is MDHEN and CDR2 is SYDVKM in the germline V gene. The CDR3 runs 14 residues. Input material: blood. This TCR was sampled from a man aged 18 to 29 with Graves' ophthalmopathy. The rearrangement links TRBV28 to TRBJ1-6; no firm D call. The CDR3 loop is CTSSLSQSESPLHF. The CDR3 DNA sequence: TGTACCAGCAGTTTATCACAATCAGAGTCACCCCTCCACTTT.